What follows are 9 T cell receptor beta chains derived from one specimen sequenced in a study of T cells in Graves' hyperthyroidism and ophthalmopathy. There were TCR beta CDR3 regions amplified from RNA transcripts. When the TCR CDR3 underwent first-round RT-PCR, the HTBI primer set was used. TCRdb independently ran MiXCR on the multiplex PCR reads; one entry per CDR3 protein. The data contain about 560,000 distinct CDR3 sequences, approximately 14% of them seen just once; the ten biggest clones take up 11% to 15%. The sample was blood. The receptors were gathered from a woman aged 40-49 years with Graves' hyperthyroidism.

This clonotype was detected ten times or more. The CDR3 sequence is CASSLEGEQYF. In DNA, the CDR3 is TGTGCCAGCAGCCTCGAGGGCGAGCAGTACTTC. The chain couples TRBV2 to TRBJ2-7, with D perhaps TRBD2 (5 bases). V lost 6 bases to trimming and J lost 6 bases, with 9 bases between them. Germline V gene lookup returns CDR1 SNHLY and CDR2 FYNNEI. This CDR3 has 11 amino acids.

This clonotype has only a few counts. The chain links TRBV5-1 to TRBJ1-4; 7 nucleotides agree with TRBD1. The CDR3 length is 15 residues. With V trimmed by 7 bases and J by 0 bases, 6 bases remained unmatched. The germline gives CDR1 SGHRS, CDR2 YFSETQ. The CDR3 here is CASRQTGATNEKLFF. As DNA, the CDR3 is TGCGCCAGCCGACAAACAGGGGCAACTAATGAAAAACTGTTTTTT.

This clonotype has just a few counts. This rearrangement joins TRBV2 to TRBJ1-5; no reliable D call. Germline V gene sequence: CDR1 SNHLY, CDR2 FYNNEI. V lost 5 bases, J lost 6 bases, and 11 bases lay in between. The CDR3 sequence is 13 residues long. The CDR3 nucleotides read TGTGCCAGCAGTCAAAGGGATCGTCAGCCCCAGCATTTT. Translated: CASSQRDRQPQHF.

This clonotype was observed at least ten times. The V gene is TRBV12-3 or TRBV12-4, the J gene TRBJ2-2; 13 bases align to TRBD2. The V and J ends lost 6 bases and 5 bases, in that order; junction bases with no gene match: 3. This CDR3 comprises 15 residues. The CDR3 loop is CASRTGLAGTGELFF. Written as DNA, the CDR3 is TGTGCCAGCAGAACGGGACTAGCGGGAACCGGGGAGCTGTTTTTT.

This sequence joins TRBV12-3 or TRBV12-4 and TRBJ1-1; D gene ambiguous. The CDR3 covers 12 residues. V lost 6 bases and J lost 1, with 6 bases in between. The CDR3 sequence is CASRKENTEAFF. DNA of the CDR3: TGTGCCAGCAGGAAAGAGAACACTGAAGCTTTCTTT.

This clonotype was recorded many times. The chain carries TRBV2 and TRBJ2-7; D is possibly TRBD1 or TRBD2 (5 bases each). Trimming removed 6 bases from V and 3 bases from J, with 9 bases in between. The CDR3 sequence is 12 residues long. Per the germline V gene, CDR1 is SNHLY and CDR2 is FYNNEI. The CDR3 protein is CASRGDGYEQYF. CDR3 coding DNA: TGTGCCAGCAGGGGGGACGGCTACGAGCAGTACTTC. The whole variable domain, filled in from reference TRBV2 and TRBJ2-7, reads EPEVTQTPSHQVTQMGQEVILRCVPISNHLYFYWYRQILGQKVEFLVSFYNNEISEKSEIFDDQFSVERPDGSNFTLKIRSTKLEDSAMYFCASRGDGYEQYFGPGTRLTVT.

The chain carries TRBV5-6 and TRBJ2-5; no reliable D call. The CDR3 extends over 16 amino acids. Germline V gene sequence: CDR1 SGHDT, CDR2 YYEEEE. Trimming left V 4 bases short and J 4 bases short, with 20 bases between. The CDR3 region is CASSPTFNGGIETQYF. The CDR3 DNA is TGTGCCAGCAGCCCAACCTTTAATGGCGGAATAGAGACCCAGTACTTC.

The chain combines TRBV4-1 with TRBJ2-1; D is possibly TRBD2 (6 bases). TRBJ2-7 matches the DNA end more closely, so the J call is doubtful. Germline V CDR1 and CDR2: MGHRA, YSYEKL. The CDR3 totals 15 residues. CDR3 nucleotide sequence: TGCGCCAGCAGCAAGGGACTGGATGCCTTCAATGAGCAGTACTTC. Translation gives CASSKGLDAFNEQYF.

Concerning this clonotype: The CDR3 end shows no conserved phenylalanine or tryptophan, and so a read error is likely. The chain combines TRBV24-1 with TRBJ2-5; 9 bases are a match to TRBD1. Germline-derived CDR1 and CDR2 are KGHDR and SFDVKD. The CDR3 sequence is 15 residues long. Trimming removed 4 bases from V and 4 bases from J; junction bases left unmatched: 6. The CDR3 nucleotides read TGTGCCACCAGTGAAGTGGGACAGGGAGGAGAGACCCAGTACTAC. Its protein product is CATSEVGQGGETQYY.